This TCR beta chain was profiled in a study of cytomegalovirus exposure and HLA in healthy donors. The study, taken as a whole, reports: Most TCR beta V segments were productive about 90% or about 30% of the time in an earlier analysis. Fewer N-insertions (relative to the approximately 670-donor mean) were reportedly seen in an Asian-associated ancestry cluster in a later analysis.

Donors showed nominal health when sampled, although they likely had unrecorded immune exposures. Both 60 Vbeta primers and 13 Jbeta primers went into the PCR. Produced via immunoSEQ multiplex PCR; TCRdb's table is partial and in-frame only. Of some 100,000 clones detected, more than 75% appear once; the ten largest clones hold roughly 12%. With respect to this clone: The antigen remains undetermined.

Trimming took 2 bases from V and 3 from J, leaving 7 bases between them. Germline CDR1 reads SNHLY; CDR2 reads FYNNEI. The CDR3 runs 13 residues. The source material was PBMCs. This TCR came from a woman aged 40 to 50 in good health and CMV-seropositive. The chain joins TRBV2 to TRBJ2-5; D is uncertain. The chain's CDR3 is CASSELREETQYF. The CDR3 DNA is TGTGCCAGCAGTGAACTCCGGGAAGAGACCCAGTACTTC.